The TCR beta chain described here comes from a study of CD8 T cells in Susac syndrome. Sequencing of TCR beta drew on CD8+ and CD4+ T cells from blood. FACS enriched CD8+ TEMRA cells, while bulk CD8+ and CD4+ were negatively isolated. V lost 2 bases to trimming and J lost 1 base; unmatched junction nucleotides: 5. Germline lookup yields CDR1 SGHVS and CDR2 FQNEAQ. The CDR3 is 17 residues long. RNA was extracted with the RNeasy kit, and a quantity of about 0.45 to 1 ug was reverse transcribed using random hexamers. By means of immunoSEQ multiplex PCR, TCR beta CDR3 spanning 54 Vbeta and 13 Jbeta underwent amplification. One entry per CDR3 protein results from TCRdb running MiXCR on the immunoSEQ multiplex PCR reads. Of around 130,000 distinct CDR3 sequences listed, 90% to 95% are singletons.

The sample was CD4+ T cells from PBMCs. This clonotype was sampled from a human donor in good health. The chain links TRBV7-8 to TRBJ2-3; 11 bases line up with TRBD2. The CDR3 reads CASSLTSGSFGTDTQYF. For the CDR3, the DNA is TGTGCCAGCAGCTTAACTAGCGGGAGTTTCGGCACAGATACGCAGTATTTT.